This T cell receptor (beta chain) came from a study of blood T cell repertoires in COVID-19. Overall study: The origin of the acute and convalescent COVID-19 samples was the United States, Italy and Spain.

In germline, CDR1 is MNHEY, CDR2 SMNVEV (reference sequence). The V end was cut by 5 bases, the J end by 4 bases, with 11 bases between. The CDR3 loop spans 14 amino acids. As handled by the study authors: Estimation of nucleated cell counts was performed using reference gene primer amplification. The table came from immunoSEQ multiplex PCR; TCRdb's copy has only in-frame clones and leaves some out. V and J calls plus clone size are reproduced from that table; the DNA served to infer D and trimming. The repertoire holds over 130,000 clones, with about four fifths as singletons. This clonotype was sampled from a human donor in a cohort sampled during active COVID-19. This sequence joins TRBV27 and TRBJ2-2; tentatively, D is TRBD1 (5 bases). The sample taken for sequencing was peripheral blood. CDR3 sequence reads: CASSPYRLTGELFF. Written as DNA, the CDR3 is TGTGCCAGCAGTCCGTACAGGCTCACCGGGGAGCTGTTTTTT.